This T cell receptor (beta chain) was captured by sequencing in a study of shared clonotypes between healthy human individuals. Study-level findings and limits: Sequencing depth was predicted to influence how clonotypes are shared among donors.

CD45RO-negative, CCR7-selected cells formed the naive CD8 fraction, which excluded terminally differentiated effector memory CD45RA+ cells. Participating donors were healthy, HIV-negative adults free of recent acute infections or vaccinations. Per sorted-subset replicate PCR, input was approximately 0.2 ug DNA, representing around 30,000 T cell genomes. The method was immunoSEQ multiplex PCR; TCRdb's version includes in-frame clones alone and lacks a portion of them. The repertoire includes more than 2 million clones, around 96% of them detected once, and about 1.1% sits in the top ten. Remarks on this clone: Its specificity is unknown.

Sample: naive CD8+ T cells sorted from blood. This TCR derives from a man between 18 and 29 years old in good health.

CDR3 amino acids: CASSPYPAGVGPTDTQYF. The DNA for the CDR3 is TGTGCCAGTAGTCCCTACCCGGCGGGAGTGGGTCCCACAGATACGCAGTATTTT. J is TRBJ2-3 and V is TRBV19; 7 positions match TRBD2. The CDR3 is made up of 18 amino acids. Germline V gene data show CDR1 as LNHDA and CDR2 as SQIVND (reference sequence). Trimming cost V 5 bases and J 2 bases; bases outside gene matches: 16.